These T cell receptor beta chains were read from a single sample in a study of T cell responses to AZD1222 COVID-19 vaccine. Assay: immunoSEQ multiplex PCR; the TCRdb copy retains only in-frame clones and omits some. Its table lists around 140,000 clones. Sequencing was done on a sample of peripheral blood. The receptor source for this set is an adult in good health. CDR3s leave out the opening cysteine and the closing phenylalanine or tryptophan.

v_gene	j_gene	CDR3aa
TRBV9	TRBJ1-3	ASSETGTGAGNTIY
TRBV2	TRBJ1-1	ASSEWDTPARAF
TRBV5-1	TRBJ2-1	ASSLATSSYNEQF
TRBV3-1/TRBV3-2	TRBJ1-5	ASSQGWGGNQPQH
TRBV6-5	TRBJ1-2	AGHYLPNYGYT
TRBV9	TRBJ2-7	ASSVGGRGSYEQY
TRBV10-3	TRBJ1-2	AISPGPQGENGYT
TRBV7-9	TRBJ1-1	ASSFTGAGNTEAF
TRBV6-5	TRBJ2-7	ASSGRGVHEQY
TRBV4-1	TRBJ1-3	ASSLPQGSGNTIY
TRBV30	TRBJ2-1	AWSPAHNEQF
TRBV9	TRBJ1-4	ASSVSGANEKLF
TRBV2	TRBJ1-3	ASLTGEASGNTIY
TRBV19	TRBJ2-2	ASKRDRDTGELF
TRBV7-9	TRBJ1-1	ASSLYAGSNTEAF
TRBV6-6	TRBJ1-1	ASSYPYGTPSTEAF
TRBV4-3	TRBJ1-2	ASSQDGRGYT
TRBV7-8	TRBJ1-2	ASSPAQGMNYGYT
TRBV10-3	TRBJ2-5	AISSGTGEETQY
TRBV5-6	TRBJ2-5	ASSLETVETQY
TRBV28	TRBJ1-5	ASLGRGFNQPQH
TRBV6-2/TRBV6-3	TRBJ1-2	ASSHLNYPGRWGYT
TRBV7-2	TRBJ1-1	ASSSAQGYPTEAF
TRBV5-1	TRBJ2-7	ASSQGQYPGALLREQY
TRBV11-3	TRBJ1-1	ASSAQGENTEAF
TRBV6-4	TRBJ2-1	ASSLEAGGPHEQF
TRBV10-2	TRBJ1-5	ASRGQGLNQPQH
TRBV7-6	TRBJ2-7	ASSPVMGDYEQY
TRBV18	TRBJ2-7	ASSPPGQGYEQY
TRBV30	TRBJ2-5	ACYRLYQETQY
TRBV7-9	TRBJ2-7	ASSLGGGGTAYEQY
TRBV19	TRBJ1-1	ASSLASANTEAF
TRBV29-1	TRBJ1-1	SGGWGGTEAF
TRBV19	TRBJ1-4	ASKPDRDPNEKLF
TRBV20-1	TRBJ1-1	SARSITEAF
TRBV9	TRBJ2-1	ASSVDVAGGLQF
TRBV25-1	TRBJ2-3	ASSSTLKRGESTDTQY
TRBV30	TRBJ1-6	AWSFRNSPLH
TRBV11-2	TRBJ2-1	ASSSHDEQF
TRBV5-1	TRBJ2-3	ASSLEGTGLTTDTQY
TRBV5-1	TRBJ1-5	ASSLGGLDQPQH
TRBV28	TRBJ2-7	ASSYRYEQY
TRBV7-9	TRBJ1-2	ASSLSTRGLGYT
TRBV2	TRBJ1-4	ASHRDRNEKLF
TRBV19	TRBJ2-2	ASSMVAATGELF
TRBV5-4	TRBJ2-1	ASSPWDSATNEQF
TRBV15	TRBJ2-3	ATSRGRGLGTDTQY
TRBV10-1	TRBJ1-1	ASSESGMNTEAF
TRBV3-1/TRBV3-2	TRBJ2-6	ASSRYGSGANVLT
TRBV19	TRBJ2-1	ASSALGLTEHYNEQF